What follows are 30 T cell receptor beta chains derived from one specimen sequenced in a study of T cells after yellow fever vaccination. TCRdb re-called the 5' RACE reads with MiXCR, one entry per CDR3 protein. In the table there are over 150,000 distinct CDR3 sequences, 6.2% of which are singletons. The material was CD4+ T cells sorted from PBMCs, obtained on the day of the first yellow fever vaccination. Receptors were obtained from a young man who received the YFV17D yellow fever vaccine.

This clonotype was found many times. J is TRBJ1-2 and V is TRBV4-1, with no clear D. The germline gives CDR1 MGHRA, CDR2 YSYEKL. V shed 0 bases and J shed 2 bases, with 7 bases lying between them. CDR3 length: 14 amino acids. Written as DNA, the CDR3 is TGCGCCAGCAGCCAAGATCCGCTCAACTATGGCTACACCTTC. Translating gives CASSQDPLNYGYTF.

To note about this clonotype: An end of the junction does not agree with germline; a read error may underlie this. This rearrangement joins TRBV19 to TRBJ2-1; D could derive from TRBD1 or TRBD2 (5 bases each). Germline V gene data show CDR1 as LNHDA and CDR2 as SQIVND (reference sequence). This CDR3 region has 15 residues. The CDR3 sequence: CASSPERDGVNEQLF. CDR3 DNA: TGTGCCAGTAGTCCGGAGAGGGACGGTGTTAATGAGCAGTTATTC.

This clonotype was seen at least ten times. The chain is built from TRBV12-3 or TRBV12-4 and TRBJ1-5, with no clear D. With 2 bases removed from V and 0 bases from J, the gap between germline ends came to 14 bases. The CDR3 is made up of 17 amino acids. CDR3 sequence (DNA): TGTGCCAGCAGTTTAAGTTCCGAGGGCATTAGCAATCAGCCCCAGCATTTT. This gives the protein CASSLSSEGISNQPQHF.

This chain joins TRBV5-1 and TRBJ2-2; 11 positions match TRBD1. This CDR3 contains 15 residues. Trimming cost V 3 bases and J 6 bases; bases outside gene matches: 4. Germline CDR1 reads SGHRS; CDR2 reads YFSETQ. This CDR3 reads CASSSGQGVAGELFF. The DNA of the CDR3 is TGCGCCAGCAGCTCGGGACAGGGGGTTGCCGGGGAGCTGTTTTTT.

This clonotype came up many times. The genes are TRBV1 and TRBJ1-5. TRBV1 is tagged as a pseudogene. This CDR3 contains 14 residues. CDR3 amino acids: CTSSQEEGNQPQHF. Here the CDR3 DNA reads TGCACCAGCAGCCAAGAAGAAGGGAATCAGCCCCAGCATTTT.

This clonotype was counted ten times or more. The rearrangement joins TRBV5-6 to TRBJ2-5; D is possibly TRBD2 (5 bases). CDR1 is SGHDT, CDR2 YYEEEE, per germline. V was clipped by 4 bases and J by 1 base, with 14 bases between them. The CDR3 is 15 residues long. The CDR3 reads CASSRIRSGQETQYF. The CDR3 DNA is TGTGCCAGCAGCCGAATACGGAGCGGCCAAGAGACCCAGTACTTC.

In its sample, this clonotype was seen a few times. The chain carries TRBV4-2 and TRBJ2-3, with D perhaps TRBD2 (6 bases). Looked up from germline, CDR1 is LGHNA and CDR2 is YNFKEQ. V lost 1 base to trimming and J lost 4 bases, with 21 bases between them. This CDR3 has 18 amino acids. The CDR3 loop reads CASSQGSMGGATSDTQYF. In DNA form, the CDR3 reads TGTGCCAGCAGCCAAGGGTCGATGGGCGGGGCTACGTCAGATACGCAGTATTTT.

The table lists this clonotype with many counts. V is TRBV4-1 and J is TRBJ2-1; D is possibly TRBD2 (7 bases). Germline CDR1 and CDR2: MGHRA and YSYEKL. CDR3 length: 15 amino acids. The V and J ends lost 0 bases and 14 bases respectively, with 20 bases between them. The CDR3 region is CASSQEHGGPWSEFF. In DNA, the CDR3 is TGCGCCAGCAGCCAAGAACACGGGGGGCCCTGGTCAGAGTTCTTC.

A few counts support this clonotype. The CDR3 reads CASSHYRTFTGELFF. The DNA for the CDR3 is TGTGCCAGCAGCCACTATCGGACTTTCACCGGGGAGCTGTTTTTT. V gene TRBV3-1 combines with J gene TRBJ2-2; tentatively, D is TRBD2 (5 bases). The germline V gene encodes CDR1 LGHDT and CDR2 YNNKEL (reference sequence). The V end lost 3 bases, the J end lost 4 bases, and 12 bases lay between the germline ends. The CDR3 runs to 15 residues.

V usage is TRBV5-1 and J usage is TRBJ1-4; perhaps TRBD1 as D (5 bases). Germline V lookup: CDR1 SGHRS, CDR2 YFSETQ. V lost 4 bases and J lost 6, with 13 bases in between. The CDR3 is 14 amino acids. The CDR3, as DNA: TGCGCCAGCAGCCGGTACGGGGGGGATGAAAAACTGTTTTTT. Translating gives CASSRYGGDEKLFF.

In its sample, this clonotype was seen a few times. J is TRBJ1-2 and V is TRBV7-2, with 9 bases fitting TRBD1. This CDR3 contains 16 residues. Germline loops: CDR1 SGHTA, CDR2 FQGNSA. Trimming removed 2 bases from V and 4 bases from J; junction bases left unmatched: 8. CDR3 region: CASSLIGTGGGYGYTF. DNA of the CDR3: TGTGCCAGCAGCTTAATCGGAACAGGGGGCGGCTATGGCTACACCTTC.

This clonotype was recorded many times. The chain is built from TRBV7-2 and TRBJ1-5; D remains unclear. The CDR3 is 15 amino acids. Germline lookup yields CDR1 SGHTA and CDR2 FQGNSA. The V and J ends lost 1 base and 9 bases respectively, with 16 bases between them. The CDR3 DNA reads TGTGCCAGCAGCTTAGATTACGTGGCCTCAGGGCCCCAGCATTTT. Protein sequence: CASSLDYVASGPQHF.

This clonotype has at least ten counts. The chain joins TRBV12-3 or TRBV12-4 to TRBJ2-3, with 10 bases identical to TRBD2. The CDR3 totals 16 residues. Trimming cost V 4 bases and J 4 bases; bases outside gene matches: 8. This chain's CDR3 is CASSSPSGGAPDTQYF. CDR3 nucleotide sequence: TGTGCCAGCAGTTCCCCCAGCGGGGGGGCCCCAGATACGCAGTATTTT.

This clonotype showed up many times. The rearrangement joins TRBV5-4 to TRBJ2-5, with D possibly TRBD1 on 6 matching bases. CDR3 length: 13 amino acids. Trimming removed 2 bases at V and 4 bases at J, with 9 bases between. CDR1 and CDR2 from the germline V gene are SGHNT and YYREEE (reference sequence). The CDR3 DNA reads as TGTGCCAGCAGCTTTGGCAGGGGAGAGACCCAGTACTTC. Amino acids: CASSFGRGETQYF.

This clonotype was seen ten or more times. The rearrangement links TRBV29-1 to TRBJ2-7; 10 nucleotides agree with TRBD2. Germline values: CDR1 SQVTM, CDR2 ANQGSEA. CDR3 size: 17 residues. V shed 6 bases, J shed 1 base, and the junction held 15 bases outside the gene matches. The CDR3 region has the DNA TGCAGCGTGGCCCCGCTAGCGGGGGCCTCTCCTTCCTACGAGCAGTACTTC. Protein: CSVAPLAGASPSYEQYF.

CDR3 sequence (DNA): TGTGCCAGCTCAGTAGCGGGGGACCCTTTGCTGTTTTTT. Translation: CASSVAGDPLLFF. The chain links TRBV18 to TRBJ2-2; 9 bases are a match to TRBD2. This CDR3 has 13 residues. V lost 5 bases and J lost 13; bases outside the gene matches: 8. Germline V gives CDR1 KGHSH, CDR2 LQKENI.

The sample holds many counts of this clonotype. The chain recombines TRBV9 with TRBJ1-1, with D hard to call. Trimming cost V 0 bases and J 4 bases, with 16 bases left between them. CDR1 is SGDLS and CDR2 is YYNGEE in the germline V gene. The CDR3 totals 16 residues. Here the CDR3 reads CASSVGGTGVGTEAFF. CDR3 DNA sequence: TGTGCCAGCAGCGTAGGGGGAACGGGCGTCGGCACTGAAGCTTTCTTT.

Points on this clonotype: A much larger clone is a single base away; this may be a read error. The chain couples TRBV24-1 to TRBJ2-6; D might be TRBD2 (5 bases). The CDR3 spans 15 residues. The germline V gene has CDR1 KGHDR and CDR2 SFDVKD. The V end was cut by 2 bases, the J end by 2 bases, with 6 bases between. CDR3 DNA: TGTGCCACCAGTGATTGGAGGCCTGGGGCCAACGTCCTGACTTTC. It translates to CATSDWRPGANVLTF.

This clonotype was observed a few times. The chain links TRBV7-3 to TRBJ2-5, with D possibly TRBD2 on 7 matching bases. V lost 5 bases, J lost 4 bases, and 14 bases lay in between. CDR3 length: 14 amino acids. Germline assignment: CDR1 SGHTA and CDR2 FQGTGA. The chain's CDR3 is CASSHRGAGETQYF. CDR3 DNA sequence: TGTGCCAGCAGCCATCGGGGGGCGGGAGAGACCCAGTACTTC.

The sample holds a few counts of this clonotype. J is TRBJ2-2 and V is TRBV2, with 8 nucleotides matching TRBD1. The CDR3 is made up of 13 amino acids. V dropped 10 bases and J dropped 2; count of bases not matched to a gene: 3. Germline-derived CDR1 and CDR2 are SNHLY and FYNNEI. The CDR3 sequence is CATDRGNTGELFF. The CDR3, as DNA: TGTGCCACCGACAGGGGTAACACCGGGGAGCTGTTTTTT.

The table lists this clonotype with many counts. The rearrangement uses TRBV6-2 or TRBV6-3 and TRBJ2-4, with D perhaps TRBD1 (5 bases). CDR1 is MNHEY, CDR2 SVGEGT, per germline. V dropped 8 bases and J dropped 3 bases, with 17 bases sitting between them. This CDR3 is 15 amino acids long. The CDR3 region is CASGRVGVDKNIQYF. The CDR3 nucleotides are TGTGCCAGCGGCCGTGTAGGGGTGGACAAAAACATTCAGTACTTC.

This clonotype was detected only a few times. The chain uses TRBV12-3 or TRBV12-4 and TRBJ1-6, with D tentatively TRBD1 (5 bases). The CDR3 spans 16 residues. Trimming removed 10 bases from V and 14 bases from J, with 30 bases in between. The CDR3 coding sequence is TGTGCCACCCGGGACCGCAACTCTTCTTCTTTCGGGGCCCTCCACTTT. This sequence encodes CATRDRNSSSFGALHF.

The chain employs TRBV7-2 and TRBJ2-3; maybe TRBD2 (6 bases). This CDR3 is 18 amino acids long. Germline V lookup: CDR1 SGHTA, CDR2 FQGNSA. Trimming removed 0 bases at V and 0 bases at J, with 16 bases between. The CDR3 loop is CASSLARGGAPSTDTQYF. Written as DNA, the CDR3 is TGTGCCAGCAGCTTAGCGCGGGGCGGGGCCCCTAGCACAGATACGCAGTATTTT.

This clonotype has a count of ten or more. This chain's CDR3 is CASSGDISNTEAFF. The CDR3 DNA sequence: TGTGCCAGCTCGGGAGACATATCGAACACTGAAGCTTTCTTT. The rearrangement uses TRBV18 and TRBJ1-1; no reliable D call. This CDR3 comprises 14 residues. V shed 6 bases and J shed 1 base, with 12 bases lying between them. Germline CDR1 is KGHSH and CDR2 is LQKENI.

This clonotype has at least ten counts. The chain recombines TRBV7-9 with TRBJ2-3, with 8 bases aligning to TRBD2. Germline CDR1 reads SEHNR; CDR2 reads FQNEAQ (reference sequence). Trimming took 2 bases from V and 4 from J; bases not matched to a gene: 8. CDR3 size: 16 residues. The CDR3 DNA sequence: TGTGCCAGCAGCTTAAGACGGGGGGGCCGGGCAGATACGCAGTATTTT. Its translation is CASSLRRGGRADTQYF. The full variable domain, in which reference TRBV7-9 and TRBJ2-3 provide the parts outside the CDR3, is DTGVSQNPRHKITKRGQNVTFRCDPISEHNRLYWYRQTLGQGPEFLTYFQNEAQLEKSRLLSDRFSAERPKGSFSTLEIQRTEQGDSAMYLCASSLRRGGRADTQYFGPGTRLTVL.

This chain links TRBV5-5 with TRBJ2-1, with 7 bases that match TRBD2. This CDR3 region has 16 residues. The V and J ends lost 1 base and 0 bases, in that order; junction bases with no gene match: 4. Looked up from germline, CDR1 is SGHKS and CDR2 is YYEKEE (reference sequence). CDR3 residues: CASSLMRGSSYNEQFF. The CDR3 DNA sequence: TGTGCCAGCAGCTTGATGCGGGGGAGCTCCTACAATGAGCAGTTCTTC.

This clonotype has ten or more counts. The DNA of the CDR3 is TGTGCCAGTAGGCCCGGCCCGGGACAGGGTACGGGTGGCTACACCTTC. It is translated as CASRPGPGQGTGGYTF. V and J are TRBV19 and TRBJ1-2; TRBD1 agrees at 9 bases. J was trimmed by 7 bases and V by 6 bases; bases with no gene match: 15. The germline gives CDR1 LNHDA, CDR2 SQIVND (reference sequence). There are 16 residues in the CDR3.

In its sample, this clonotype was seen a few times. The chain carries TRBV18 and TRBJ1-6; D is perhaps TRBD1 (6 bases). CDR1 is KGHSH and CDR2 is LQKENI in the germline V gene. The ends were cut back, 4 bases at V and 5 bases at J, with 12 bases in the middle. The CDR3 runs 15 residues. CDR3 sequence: CASSLSQGNNSPLHF. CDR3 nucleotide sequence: TGTGCCAGCTCACTCTCACAGGGCAATAATTCACCCCTCCACTTT.

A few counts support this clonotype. The CDR3 here is CASREAGANVLTF. The CDR3 DNA sequence: TGTGCCAGCAGGGAGGCTGGGGCCAACGTCCTGACTTTC. The rearrangement links TRBV12-3 or TRBV12-4 to TRBJ2-6; D is possibly TRBD2 (5 bases). Trimming shortened V by 6 bases and J by 2 bases, and 5 bases separated the two germline ends. The CDR3 totals 13 residues.

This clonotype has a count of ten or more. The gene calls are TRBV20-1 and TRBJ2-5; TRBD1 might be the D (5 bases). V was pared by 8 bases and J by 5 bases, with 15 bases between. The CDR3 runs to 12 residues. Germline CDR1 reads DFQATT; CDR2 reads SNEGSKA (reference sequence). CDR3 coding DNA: TGCAGTACTCAGGGATCGAGGGAGACCCAGTACTTC. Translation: CSTQGSRETQYF.